Listed here is a single T cell receptor (beta chain). Libraries were prepared by immunoSEQ multiplex PCR; TCRdb keeps only in-frame clonotypes and omits some of them. The sample shows tens of thousands of clones, 84% of them seen only once. This entry comes from a study of monozygotic twins with cystic fibrosis. Sequencing was performed on blood. The TCR comes from a girl aged 2 to 9 with cystic fibrosis.

The CDR3 region has the DNA TGCGCCAGCTCCCCAGGGACAGTAGGTCGAAAACTGTTTTTT. Amino acids: CASSPGTVGRKLFF. The rearrangement joins TRBV4-1 to TRBJ1-4; the match to TRBD1 covers 7 bases. The length of the CDR3 is 14 residues. Germline CDR1 reads MGHRA; CDR2 reads YSYEKL. J gave up 10 bases and V 8 bases, and 13 bases lay outside the gene matches.